These 18 T cell receptor beta chains came from one sample sequenced in a study of monozygotic twins with inflammatory bowel disease. TCRdb reprocessed the 5' RACE reads; each CDR3 protein has one entry and no DNA is given. Its table records about 450,000 distinct CDR3 sequences. What was sequenced was blood. These receptors were obtained from a human donor with ulcerative colitis or Crohn's disease, or a healthy co-twin of an affected twin (not recorded which).

The chain has TRBV5-1 and TRBJ2-2. Germline-derived CDR1 and CDR2 are SGHRS and YFSETQ. This CDR3 contains 13 residues. The CDR3 reads CASSPSNTGELFF.

This chain links TRBV10-3 with TRBJ2-7; no DNA is available, so the TRBD1 call from TCRdb remains unchecked. Per germline, CDR1 ENHRY and CDR2 SYGVKD. This CDR3 spans 17 amino acids. CDR3 protein: CAISSRAGGALTYEQYF.

The V gene is TRBV20-1, the J gene TRBJ2-3; absent DNA, TCRdb's TRBD2 call cannot be checked. Germline CDR1 reads DFQATT; CDR2 reads SNEGSKA (reference sequence). The CDR3 runs to 13 residues. The CDR3 here is CSAGTSGTDTQYF.

The rearrangement joins TRBV20-1 to TRBJ1-6; TCRdb's D gene call, TRBD1, goes unchecked for lack of DNA. Germline V CDR1 and CDR2: DFQATT, SNEGSKA (reference sequence). CDR3 size: 15 residues. CDR3 sequence: CSAIRPGLGNSPLHF.

This rearrangement joins TRBV7-9 to TRBJ2-1; TCRdb gives TRBD2 as the D gene, but with no DNA this cannot be confirmed. This CDR3 has 13 residues. CDR1 is SEHNR, CDR2 FQNEAQ, per germline (reference sequence). CDR3 sequence: CASTGLAGRGQFF.

The chain is built from TRBV29-1 and TRBJ2-2; lacking DNA, the TRBD2 call made by TCRdb goes unchecked. The germline gives CDR1 SQVTM, CDR2 ANQGSEA. The CDR3 runs 16 residues. The CDR3 here is CSVAPGRGVNTGELFF.

The chain employs TRBV4-2 and TRBJ2-7. CDR3 size: 15 residues. The germline V gene encodes CDR1 LGHNA and CDR2 YNFKEQ. The CDR3 spells CASSQDSSRNYEQYF.

The rearrangement joins TRBV5-1 to TRBJ2-3; with no DNA, the TCRdb D assignment of TRBD1 cannot be verified. This CDR3 spans 14 amino acids. Germline CDR1 and CDR2: SGHRS and YFSETQ. CDR3 in amino acids: CASSDGGITDTQYF.

This chain joins TRBV21-1 and TRBJ2-5; no DNA is available, so the TRBD2 call from TCRdb remains unchecked. TRBV21-1 is reported as a pseudogene. CDR3 size: 15 residues. Here the CDR3 reads CASSKEGADQETQYF.

The chain recombines TRBV6-5 with TRBJ2-2; checking the TCRdb D call of TRBD1 is not possible without DNA. The germline V gene has CDR1 MNHEY and CDR2 SVGAGI. The CDR3 length is 16 residues. The CDR3 sequence: CASSYGPGGSTGELFF.

The gene calls are TRBV3-1 and TRBJ2-7; TCRdb names TRBD1, which stays unverified in the absence of DNA. This CDR3 comprises 14 residues. Germline V gives CDR1 LGHDT, CDR2 YNNKEL (reference sequence). The CDR3: CASSPTRWGYEQYF.

The chain recombines TRBV5-1 with TRBJ1-1. From germline, CDR1 is SGHRS and CDR2 YFSETQ. The CDR3 sequence is 16 residues long. The CDR3 loop reads CASSLLVGLSNTEAFF. The whole variable domain, filled in from reference TRBV5-1 and TRBJ1-1, reads KAGVTQTPRYLIKTRGQQVTLSCSPISGHRSVSWYQQTPGQGLQFLFEYFSETQRNKGNFPGRFSGRQFSNSRSEMNVSTLELGDSALYLCASSLLVGLSNTEAFFGQGTRLTVV.

The chain recombines TRBV7-9 with TRBJ2-3; TCRdb returns TRBD2, unconfirmable since there is no DNA. The germline V gene encodes CDR1 SEHNR and CDR2 FQNEAQ (reference sequence). The CDR3 consists of 17 residues. The CDR3 protein is CASSGRGAALKTDTQYF. Supplemented by reference TRBV7-9 and TRBJ2-3, the full variable domain reads DTGVSQNPRHKITKRGQNVTFRCDPISEHNRLYWYRQTLGQGPEFLTYFQNEAQLEKSRLLSDRFSAERPKGSFSTLEIQRTEQGDSAMYLCASSGRGAALKTDTQYFGPGTRLTVL.

The chain has TRBV7-2 and TRBJ2-2; TCRdb's D call of TRBD2 is untestable without DNA. Germline assignment: CDR1 SGHTA and CDR2 FQGNSA. The CDR3 length is 13 residues. The CDR3 reads CASSKSGARELFF.

The rearrangement links TRBV12-3 or TRBV12-4 to TRBJ2-5; the TCRdb call, TRBD2, lacks DNA for checking. This CDR3 has 13 amino acids. CDR3 region: CASTPLGQETQYF.

The chain joins TRBV27 to TRBJ2-3; checking the TCRdb D call of TRBD1 is not possible without DNA. This CDR3 has 14 residues. CDR1 MNHEY and CDR2 SMNVEV come from the germline V gene (reference sequence). CDR3 amino acids: CASRGGGTPPTQYF.

This chain joins TRBV5-8 and TRBJ2-1; TCRdb names TRBD2, which stays unverified in the absence of DNA. The CDR3 sequence is 15 residues long. CDR1 SGHTS and CDR2 YDEGEE come from the germline V gene. CDR3 sequence: CASRTGTSGYNEQFF.

The rearrangement uses TRBV29-1 and TRBJ1-1; TCRdb gives TRBD1 as the D gene, but with no DNA this cannot be confirmed. There are 15 residues in the CDR3. Germline V gives CDR1 SQVTM, CDR2 ANQGSEA. Here the CDR3 reads CSVGGPGQANTEAFF.